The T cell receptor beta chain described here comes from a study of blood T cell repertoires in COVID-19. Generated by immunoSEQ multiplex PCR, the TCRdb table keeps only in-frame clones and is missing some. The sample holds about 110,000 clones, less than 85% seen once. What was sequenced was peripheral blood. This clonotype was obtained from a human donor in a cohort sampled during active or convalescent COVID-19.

The CDR3, as DNA: TGTGCCAGCAGAGACAGTAGTAACGAGCAGTACTTC. Translation gives CASRDSSNEQYF. J is TRBJ2-7 and V is TRBV6-5; D is possibly TRBD1 (5 bases). This CDR3 is 12 amino acids long. The germline V gene has CDR1 MNHEY and CDR2 SVGAGI. Trimming shortened V by 6 bases and J by 5 bases, and 11 bases separated the two germline ends.